This is a list of T cell receptor beta chains from one sample in a study of cytomegalovirus exposure and HLA in healthy donors. Sequencing was performed with immunoSEQ multiplex PCR; in TCRdb, only in-frame clones are kept and a portion is missing. The sample comprises some 200,000 clones, 82% of which are singletons, and 1.7% rests with the top ten. Sequencing was carried out using PBMCs. These receptor sequences come from a woman aged 18-29 years in good health and CMV-seronegative. The CDR3 runs from the conserved cysteine through the conserved F or W. D genes are given only for firm matches. Some rows have no size entry. The others give once, few or many, or a class for an expanded clone.

TRBJ2-7 | - | - | TRBV6-6 | TGTGCCAGCAGTTCCCGGCGGGGCCAGGGTTTCTACGAGCAGTACTTC | CASSSRRGQGFYEQYF
TRBJ2-2 | - | - | TRBV7-9 | TGTGCCAGCAGCTTATGGGTGGGCGGGACGAACACCGGGGAGCTGTTTTTT | CASSLWVGGTNTGELFF
TRBJ1-1 | - | few | TRBV30 | TGTGCCTGGAGTCCAGGATCGAACACTGAAGCTTTCTTT | CAWSPGSNTEAFF
TRBJ1-1 | - | - | TRBV30 | TGTGCCTGGAGCCAATCCTGGGGCAGGGCGGCGACTGAAGCTTTCTTT | CAWSQSWGRAATEAFF
TRBJ2-1 | - | - | TRBV6-5 | TGTGCCAGCAGTTCGCTAATGCACAATGAGCAGTTCTTC | CASSSLMHNEQFF
TRBJ2-7 | - | - | TRBV28 | TGTGCCAGCACTAACTCCTACGAGCAGTACTTC | CASTNSYEQYF
TRBJ2-7 | - | - | TRBV28 | TGTGCCAGCAGCGGCCCAGACAGGGCGGGGGAGCAGTACTTC | CASSGPDRAGEQYF
TRBJ2-5 | TRBD2 | - | TRBV5-1 | TGCGCCAGCAGCTTGGGGGATAGCGGGAGAGCGGCCCAGTACTTC | CASSLGDSGRAAQYF
TRBJ1-2 | TRBD1 | - | TRBV4-3 | TGCGCCAGCAGCCAGGAGACAGGGCGTAGTGGCTACACCTTC | CASSQETGRSGYTF
TRBJ2-5 | - | - | TRBV27 | TGTGCCAGCAGTATAGCTGCCCAAGAGACCCAGTACTTC | CASSIAAQETQYF
TRBJ1-5 | - | - | TRBV10-3 | TGTGCCATCAGTCCGGCAGGCCCAAATCAGCCCCAGCATTTT | CAISPAGPNQPQHF
TRBJ1-5 | - | - | TRBV6-1 | TGTGCCACTGTTCCGACGGGAGGTCAGCCCCAGCATTTT | CATVPTGGQPQHF
TRBJ2-1 | - | - | TRBV4-1 | TGCGCCAGCAGCCAAGTGTTGGCTAGCGATTACAATGAGCAGTTCTTC | CASSQVLASDYNEQFF
TRBJ2-1 | TRBD1 | - | TRBV28 | TGTGCCAGCAGTTTAGCCCGGACAGGATACAATGAGCAGTTCTTC | CASSLARTGYNEQFF
TRBJ1-2 | - | - | TRBV5-4 | TGTGCCAGCAGCTTTCCCCAGGGGAGCTATGGCTACACCTTC | CASSFPQGSYGYTF
TRBJ2-3 | - | - | TRBV10-2 | TGCGCCAGCAGTGAGGGGGGCGTAATCTCAGATACGCAGTATTTT | CASSEGGVISDTQYF
TRBJ1-5 | - | - | TRBV6-1 | TGTGCCAGCAGTGTTGGCAGGCTCAATCAGCCCCAGCATTTT | CASSVGRLNQPQHF
TRBJ1-2 | TRBD1 | - | TRBV5-4 | TGTGCCAGCAGCTTGGAGACAGGGCGTTCACATTATGGCTACACCTTC | CASSLETGRSHYGYTF
TRBJ1-3 | TRBD1 | once | TRBV28 | TGTGCCAGCAGACTCCAGGGGGAAGGGGCTGGAAACACCATATATTTT | CASRLQGEGAGNTIYF
TRBJ2-7 | - | once | TRBV29-1 | TGCAGCGCACAGGGAGACAATAGGTACGAGCAGTACTTC | CSAQGDNRYEQYF
TRBJ2-2 | TRBD2 | - | TRBV7-9 | TGTGCCAGCAGCCACTATAGCGGGAGCGTATTTTCCGGGGAGCTGTTTTTT | CASSHYSGSVFSGELFF
TRBJ2-6 | - | - | TRBV13 | TGTGCCAGCAGCTTAGGCACATCTGGGGCCAACGTCCTGACTTTC | CASSLGTSGANVLTF
TRBJ1-3 | - | - | TRBV29-1 | TGCAGCGTTCAGCAAACGACACGCGGAAACACCATATATTTT | CSVQQTTRGNTIYF
TRBJ2-7 | TRBD2 | few | TRBV9 | TGTGCCAGCAGCGTCCTGGCGGGGGGGGTCTACGAGCAGTACTTC | CASSVLAGGVYEQYF
TRBJ1-1 | TRBD1 | - | TRBV7-6 | TGTGCCAGCAGTTCCGCCTCGGGGCAGGGGGCGATTACTGAAGCTTTCTTT | CASSSASGQGAITEAFF
TRBJ2-7 | - | - | TRBV27 | TGTGCCAGCAGTTTAATAATCCGGCCCTCCTACGAGCGGTACTTC | CASSLIIRPSYERYF
TRBJ2-1 | TRBD1 | once | TRBV10-2 | TGCGCCAGCGGGACAGGATACAATGAGCAGTTCTTC | CASGTGYNEQFF
TRBJ2-2 | - | once | TRBV4-3 | TGCGCCAGCAGCCTCACCCTGAGTAGCGGCCTGAACGGGGGGGAGCTGTTTTTT | CASSLTLSSGLNGGELFF
TRBJ1-2 | TRBD1 | - | TRBV5-6 | TGTGCCAGCAGCCTCCCTCCGGGACAGGGGCCGGGAGGCTACACCTTC | CASSLPPGQGPGGYTF
TRBJ1-1 | TRBD1 | - | TRBV11-3 | TGTGCCAGCAGCGCTCAAGGGGGCAGGGGGCAAGCTTTCTTT | CASSAQGGRGQAFF
TRBJ2-1 | TRBD2 | once | TRBV4-2 | TGTGCCAGCAGCCAAGAATTTCTGGGACTAGCGGGAGGATCCAATGAGCAGTTCTTC | CASSQEFLGLAGGSNEQFF
TRBJ2-7 | TRBD1 | once | TRBV6-5 | TGTGCCAGCAGTTACTCTAACCAGGGGGCCTACGAGCAGTACTTC | CASSYSNQGAYEQYF
TRBJ2-1 | TRBD2 | - | TRBV28 | TGTGCCAGCAGTTTGGGGCGGGGGAGCTCCTACAATGAGCAGTTCTTC | CASSLGRGSSYNEQFF
TRBJ1-2 | - | - | TRBV7-2 | TGTGCCAGCAGCTTAGGTGGCAGGCCGCTTTCTAACTATGGCTACACCTTC | CASSLGGRPLSNYGYTF
TRBJ2-1 | TRBD2 | - | TRBV6-5 | TGTGCCAGCAGGCCGCGGCGGGAGGACGACAATGAGCAGTTCTTC | CASRPRREDDNEQFF
TRBJ2-2 | TRBD2 | - | TRBV19 | TGTGCCAGTACGCTCCGGCGGGAGAGATGGGGCGGGGAGCTGTTTTTT | CASTLRRERWGGELFF
TRBJ2-6 | TRBD2 | - | TRBV5-1 | TGCGCCAGCAGCCCACGGGGGGAATGGTCTGGGGCCAACGTCCTGACTTTC | CASSPRGEWSGANVLTF
TRBJ2-5 | TRBD2 | - | TRBV7-8 | TGTGCCAGCAGCTTAGTGGCGGGAGGACCGGAGACCCAGTACTTC | CASSLVAGGPETQYF
TRBJ1-1 | TRBD1 | - | TRBV7-8 | TGTGCCAGCAGCCCCTTCACCGGGACAGGGCTATTAACTGAAGCTTTCTTT | CASSPFTGTGLLTEAFF
TRBJ2-1 | - | - | TRBV1 | TGCACCAGCAGCCAACCCTTACTAGCGGGAGGGCCCTATGAGCAGTTCTTC | CTSSQPLLAGGPYEQFF
TRBJ2-7 | TRBD2 | - | TRBV9 | TGTGCCAGCAGCCCATGGACTAGCGGGAGCACCTACGAGCAGTACTTC | CASSPWTSGSTYEQYF